The next 15 T cell receptor beta chains were all read from a single sample in a study of T-cell reconstitution after alpha-beta-depleted transplantation in children. Preparation of the TCRbeta library involved a method that used unique molecular identifiers. Via MiXCR, TCRdb re-called the PCR reads, giving one row per CDR3 protein. The sample shows about 580,000 distinct CDR3 sequences, about 23% of them seen only once. The sample was PBMCs, mostly from graft donor cells, taken 360 days after TCRalphabeta/CD19-depleted stem cell transplant. These receptors originate from a boy under three years old who had a stem cell transplant for acute myeloid leukemia, so the T cells may come from the graft donor.

The gene calls are TRBV20-1 and TRBJ2-5, with TRBD1 matching 8 bases. Germline CDR1 DFQATT, CDR2 SNEGSKA (reference sequence). The CDR3 consists of 13 residues. Trimming cost V 2 bases and J 4 bases; bases outside gene matches: 3. The CDR3 region is CSARTTGVETQYF. CDR3 coding DNA: TGCAGTGCTAGAACGACAGGGGTAGAGACCCAGTACTTC.

This clonotype was found many times. V gene TRBV20-1 combines with J gene TRBJ1-1, with no clear D. Trimming left V 1 base short and J 1 base short, with 4 bases between. The CDR3 consists of 12 residues. Looked up from germline, CDR1 is DFQATT and CDR2 is SNEGSKA (reference sequence). The CDR3 loop reads CSARGQNTEAFF. As DNA, the CDR3 is TGCAGTGCTAGAGGACAGAACACTGAAGCTTTCTTT.

Only a few counts were recorded for this clonotype. This sequence joins TRBV6-1 and TRBJ1-6; possibly TRBD1 for D (5 bases). V was trimmed by 4 bases and J by 9 bases, leaving 13 bases between them. The CDR3 totals 14 residues. CDR1 is MNHNS, CDR2 SASEGT, per germline. The CDR3 bases are TGTGCCAGCAGTGGACGACAGTATGGTTCACCCCTCCACTTT. Its translation: CASSGRQYGSPLHF.

The CDR3 protein is CASSWPPAAADTQYF. The CDR3, as DNA: TGTGCCAGCAGTTGGCCCCCAGCGGCAGCGGATACGCAGTATTTT. The rearrangement uses TRBV7-9 and TRBJ2-3; maybe TRBD2 (5 bases). This CDR3 spans 15 amino acids. Germline V lookup: CDR1 SEHNR, CDR2 FQNEAQ (reference sequence). The V gene lost 6 bases and the J gene lost 6 bases, with 19 bases spanning the gap.

Written as DNA, the CDR3 is TGCAGTGCGGAAGACCGGGAGGCAAATGAAAAACTGTTTTTT. The encoded protein is CSAEDREANEKLFF. The chain combines TRBV20-1 with TRBJ1-4; D remains ambiguous. The V end lost 6 bases, the J end lost 5 bases, and 16 bases lay between the germline ends. Germline V gene data show CDR1 as DFQATT and CDR2 as SNEGSKA (reference sequence). CDR3 length: 14 amino acids.

In this sample, this clonotype turned up a few times. The chain has TRBV4-3 and TRBJ2-3; 12 nucleotides agree with TRBD2. The CDR3 is made up of 16 amino acids. CDR1 and CDR2 (germline): LGHNA, YSLEER. V shed 4 bases and J 6 bases; nucleotides not matched to a gene: 8. The DNA of the CDR3 is TGCGCCAGCAGCCGTAGACTAGCGGGGGCAGGGGATACGCAGTATTTT. This sequence encodes CASSRRLAGAGDTQYF.

This clonotype was detected a few times. The V call is TRBV6-5, the J call TRBJ2-2, with 7 bases lining up with TRBD2. Losses at the gene ends were 2 bases for V and 7 bases for J; bases not matched to a gene: 7. CDR1 is MNHEY and CDR2 is SVGAGI in the germline V gene. The CDR3 is made up of 15 amino acids. The CDR3 DNA is TGTGCCAGCAGTTACCAAAACGGCGGGGGCGGGGAGCTGTTTTTT. Protein product: CASSYQNGGGGELFF.

This clonotype was seen only a few times. The chain combines TRBV5-6 with TRBJ2-7; no reliable D call. Per germline, CDR1 SGHDT and CDR2 YYEEEE. Trimming left V 4 bases short and J 3 bases short, with 8 bases between. The CDR3 has 12 amino acids. The CDR3, as DNA: TGTGCCAGCAGCCTGGTGAACTACGAGCAGTACTTC. This codes for CASSLVNYEQYF.

In this sample, this clonotype turned up a few times. The CDR3 DNA sequence: TGCAGTGCTAGAGATCTCCCAGACCCAAACACAGATACGCAGTATTTT. It translates to CSARDLPDPNTDTQYF. The chain employs TRBV20-1 and TRBJ2-3; D not certain. This CDR3 is 16 amino acids long. Germline loops: CDR1 DFQATT, CDR2 SNEGSKA (reference sequence). V shed 0 bases and J shed 2 bases, with 15 bases lying between them.

This clonotype came up many times. The rearrangement links TRBV12-3 or TRBV12-4 to TRBJ2-5, with D possibly TRBD1 on 5 matching bases. The CDR3 is 15 amino acids. Trimming left V 6 bases short and J 3 bases short, with 17 bases between. The CDR3 bases are TGTGCCAGCAGCCCCGAGAAGCAGGGAAAAGAGACCCAGTACTTC. Translation gives CASSPEKQGKETQYF.

The J gene is TRBJ1-5, the V gene TRBV20-1, with TRBD1 identical over 9 bases. V lost 8 bases and J lost 2; bases outside the gene matches: 7. This CDR3 is built from 14 residues. Germline V lookup: CDR1 DFQATT, CDR2 SNEGSKA (reference sequence). The CDR3 nucleotides are TGCAGTACAGGGACAGGGCGAGGCAATCAGCCCCAGCATTTT. It encodes CSTGTGRGNQPQHF.

CDR3 sequence: CASSARQGANSPLHF. CDR3 coding DNA: TGTGCCAGCAGCGCTCGACAGGGGGCTAATTCACCCCTCCACTTT. This chain connects TRBV9 to TRBJ1-6; 10 nucleotides line up with TRBD1. Looked up from germline, CDR1 is SGDLS and CDR2 is YYNGEE. The CDR3 runs 15 residues. V lost 3 bases to trimming and J lost 6 bases; unmatched junction nucleotides: 3. Based on the CDR3 plus reference TRBV9 and TRBJ1-6, the full variable domain is DSGVTQTPKHLITATGQRVTLRCSPRSGDLSVYWYQQSLDQGLQFLIQYYNGEERAKGNILERFSAQQFPDLHSELNLSSLELGDSALYFCASSARQGANSPLHFGNGTRLTVT.

This clonotype was seen more than once but under ten times. The rearrangement links TRBV7-6 to TRBJ2-1, with 7 positions matching TRBD2. The ends lost 4 bases at V and 7 bases at J; junction bases unmatched: 19. Per germline, CDR1 SGHVS and CDR2 FNYEAQ. This CDR3 comprises 18 residues. CDR3 bases: TGTGCCAGCAGCTCCCCAGTGTATGGGGAGGGTCCAACTAATGAGCAGTTCTTC. Protein sequence: CASSSPVYGEGPTNEQFF.

The genes are TRBV30 and TRBJ1-5, with no clear D. V lost 1 base and J 4 bases, leaving 8 bases between the germline ends. Germline V gene sequence: CDR1 GTSNPN, CDR2 SVGIG (reference sequence). The CDR3 extends over 13 amino acids. In DNA form, the CDR3 reads TGTGCCTGGAGTGCGACGGAGAATCAGCCCCAGCATTTT. The encoded protein is CAWSATENQPQHF.

The V and J genes are TRBV18 and TRBJ1-2; 8 bases line up with TRBD1. Germline lookup yields CDR1 KGHSH and CDR2 LQKENI. After removal of 4 bases from V and 8 bases from J, the junction contained 3 bases not matched to a gene. The CDR3 sequence is 12 residues long. CDR3 sequence (DNA): TGTGCCAGCTCACAGGACAGGGACGGCTACACCTTC. This translates into CASSQDRDGYTF.